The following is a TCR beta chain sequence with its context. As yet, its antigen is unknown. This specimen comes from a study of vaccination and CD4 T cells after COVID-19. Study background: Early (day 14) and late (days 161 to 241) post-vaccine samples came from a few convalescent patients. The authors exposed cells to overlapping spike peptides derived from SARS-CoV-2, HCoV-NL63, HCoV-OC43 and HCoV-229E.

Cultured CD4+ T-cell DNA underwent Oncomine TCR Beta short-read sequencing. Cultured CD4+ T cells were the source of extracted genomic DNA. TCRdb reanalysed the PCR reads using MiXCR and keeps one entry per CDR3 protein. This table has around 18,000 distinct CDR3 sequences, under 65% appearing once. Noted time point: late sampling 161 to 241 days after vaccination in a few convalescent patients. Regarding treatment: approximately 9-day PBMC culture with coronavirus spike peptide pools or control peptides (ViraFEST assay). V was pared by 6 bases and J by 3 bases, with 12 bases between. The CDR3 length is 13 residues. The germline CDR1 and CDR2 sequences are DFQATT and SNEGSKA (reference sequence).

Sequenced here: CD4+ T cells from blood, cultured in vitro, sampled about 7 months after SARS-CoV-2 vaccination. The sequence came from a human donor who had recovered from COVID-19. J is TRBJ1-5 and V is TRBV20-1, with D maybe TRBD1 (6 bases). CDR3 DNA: TGCAGTGCCAGGACAGTCGTCAATCAGCCCCAGCATTTT. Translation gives CSARTVVNQPQHF.